The entry that follows covers one TCR beta chain sequence. This PCR relied on a set of 60 Vbeta primers and 13 Jbeta primers. Profiling relied on immunoSEQ multiplex PCR, and the TCRdb table lists in-frame clones only, not all of them. The sample carries some 110,000 clones, more than 60% recorded once. The sample originates from a study of cytomegalovirus exposure and HLA in healthy donors. Sample: PBMCs. This receptor was obtained from a man aged 55-75 years in good health and CMV-seronegative.

CDR3 nucleotide sequence: TGCGCCAGCAGCCTCGTTGGGCCTAATGAAAAACTGTTTTTT. Protein sequence: CASSLVGPNEKLFF. This rearrangement joins TRBV5-1 to TRBJ1-4, with unresolved D. Deletions cut 4 bases from V and 3 bases from J, with 10 bases between. Germline CDR1 SGHRS, CDR2 YFSETQ. The CDR3 totals 14 residues.